This TCR beta chain stems from a study of CXCR3-negative and CXCR3-positive naive CD8 T cells. The CDR3 extends over 14 amino acids. Germline loops: CDR1 WNHNN, CDR2 SYGVQD (reference sequence). Study-wide findings and caveats: More hydrophobic TRB CDR3s occurred in CXCR3-positive than in CXCR3-negative naive cells.

5' RACE with UMI labels generated the TRB cDNA libraries. TCRdb processed the 5' RACE reads again and assigns one entry to each CDR3 protein, with no DNA. The sample table sets out more than 80,000 distinct CDR3 sequences. On this clonotype itself: What it recognizes is unknown.

The sample taken for sequencing was naive CXCR3+ CD8+ T cells from blood. Stated subset: CD45RO-CCR7+CD27+CD95- naive CD8+ T cells expressing CXCR3 (TNR3+). The sequence was collected from a human donor in good health. Some clones in this sample may be carry-over from other donors' samples. The chain links TRBV10-1 to TRBJ2-7; TCRdb outputs TRBD2, but without DNA this stays unchecked. CDR3 amino acids: CASSEGGFPHEQYF.